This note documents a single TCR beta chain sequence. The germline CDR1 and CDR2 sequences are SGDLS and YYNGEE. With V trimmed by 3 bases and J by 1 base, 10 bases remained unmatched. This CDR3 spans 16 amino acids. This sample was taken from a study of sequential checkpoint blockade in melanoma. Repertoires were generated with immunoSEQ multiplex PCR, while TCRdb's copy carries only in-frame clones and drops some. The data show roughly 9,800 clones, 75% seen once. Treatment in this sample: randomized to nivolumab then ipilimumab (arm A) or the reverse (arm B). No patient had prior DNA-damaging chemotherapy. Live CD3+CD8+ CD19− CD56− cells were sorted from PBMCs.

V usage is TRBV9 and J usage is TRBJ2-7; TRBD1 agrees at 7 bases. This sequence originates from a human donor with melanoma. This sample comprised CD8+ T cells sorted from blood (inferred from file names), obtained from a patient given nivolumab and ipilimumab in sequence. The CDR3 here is CASSGRQGEASYEQYF. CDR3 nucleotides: TGTGCCAGCAGCGGGAGACAGGGAGAAGCTTCCTACGAGCAGTACTTC.